This is a list of T cell receptor beta chains from one sample in a study of CD8+ T cells in alopecia areata. TCRdb's copy holds only in-frame clones and misses some; the assay was immunoSEQ multiplex PCR. Among about 200,000 clones, around 60% were seen once, and the ten largest hold 3.3%. This specimen was CD4+ T cells sorted from blood, taken at week 4, from a patient treated with tofacitinib. These receptors were taken from a human donor with alopecia areata. Both conserved end residues are part of each CDR3. Fields, in order: V gene, J gene, D gene, clone size, CDR3 protein, CDR3 DNA. A D gene is named only where the DNA matches it firmly. The listing skips clone size in some rows; elsewhere it reads once, few, many or a size class.

TRBV7-6,TRBJ1-1,NA,NA,CASSLDMNTEAFF,TGTGCCAGCAGCTTGGATATGAACACTGAAGCTTTCTTT
TRBV9,TRBJ2-3,TRBD1,NA,CASSIRDRGRTDTQYF,TGTGCCAGCAGCATCCGGGACAGGGGACGCACAGATACGCAGTATTTT
TRBV9,TRBJ2-3,TRBD1,NA,CASSVTGVETDTQYF,TGTGCCAGCAGCGTGACAGGGGTGGAGACAGATACGCAGTATTTT
TRBV30,TRBJ2-7,NA,NA,CAWSGDAGQVYEQYF,TGTGCCTGGAGTGGTGACGCGGGACAAGTTTACGAGCAGTACTTC
TRBV30,TRBJ2-7,NA,NA,CAWSKFTSVSYEQYF,TGTGCCTGGAGCAAATTCACGTCGGTCTCCTACGAGCAGTACTTC
TRBV27,TRBJ1-4,TRBD1,NA,CAGSTYYRGRDEKLFF,TGTGCCGGCAGTACATATTACAGGGGCCGGGATGAAAAACTGTTTTTT
TRBV25-1,TRBJ2-5,NA,NA,CASSEFGQLQETQYF,TGTGCCAGCAGTGAATTTGGCCAGCTCCAAGAGACCCAGTACTTC
TRBV5-1,TRBJ2-7,NA,NA,CASSGQPGLFNF,TGCGCCAGCAGCGGACAACCGGGACTTTTTAACTTC
TRBV29-1,TRBJ1-1,NA,NA,CSVEEYQRTEAFF,TGCAGCGTTGAAGAGTACCAGAGAACTGAAGCTTTCTTT
TRBV10-3,TRBJ2-6,TRBD2,NA,CAISGGSGANVLTF,TGTGCCATTAGCGGGGGCTCTGGCGCCAACGTCCTGACTTTC
TRBV19,TRBJ1-1,NA,few,CASSDGRLNTEAFF,TGTGCCAGTAGTGACGGTCGACTGAACACTGAAGCTTTCTTT
TRBV30,TRBJ2-1,NA,few,CAWRFRDRIYNEQFF,TGTGCCTGGAGGTTCAGAGACAGGATCTACAATGAGCAGTTCTTC
TRBV5-1,TRBJ2-1,NA,NA,CASSLAQGALRNEQFF,TGCGCCAGCAGCTTGGCACAGGGTGCCTTGAGAAATGAGCAGTTCTTC
TRBV9,TRBJ1-6,NA,NA,CASSVAVSYNSPLHF,TGTGCCAGCAGCGTAGCTGTCTCCTATAATTCACCCCTCCACTTT
TRBV7-2,TRBJ2-7,NA,few,CASSFYEQYF,TGTGCCAGCAGCTTCTACGAGCAGTACTTC
TRBV6-5,TRBJ2-1,TRBD1,once,CASSQGVGAREFF,TGTGCCAGCAGCCAGGGGGTGGGCGCCCGAGAGTTCTTC
TRBV7-2,TRBJ1-2,TRBD1,NA,CASSLDRWGYGYTF,TGTGCCAGCAGCTTGGACAGGTGGGGCTATGGCTACACCTTC
TRBV14,TRBJ2-7,TRBD1,few,CASSRNGQGASYEQYF,TGTGCCAGCAGCCGTAATGGACAGGGGGCGTCCTACGAGCAGTACTTC
TRBV5-1,TRBJ1-2,TRBD1,NA,CASRPDPGQGYGYTF,TGCGCCAGCAGACCGGATCCGGGACAGGGCTATGGCTACACCTTC
TRBV9,TRBJ2-3,NA,few,CASSVGGPDTQYF,TGTGCCAGCAGCGTAGGTGGACCAGATACGCAGTATTTT
TRBV29-1,TRBJ2-1,TRBD2,NA,CSGTSPGRWNEQFF,TGCAGCGGGACTAGTCCGGGCCGATGGAATGAGCAGTTCTTC
TRBV4-2,TRBJ2-2,NA,once,CASSQDMGDTGELFF,TGTGCCAGCAGCCAAGATATGGGGGACACCGGGGAGCTGTTTTTT
TRBV29-1,TRBJ2-3,TRBD1,NA,CSVVWPSRGPDTQYF,TGCAGCGTTGTCTGGCCCTCCAGGGGGCCAGATACGCAGTATTTT
TRBV30,TRBJ2-7,NA,NA,CAWSSDSKDEQYF,TGTGCCTGGAGTTCCGACAGCAAGGACGAGCAGTACTTC
TRBV4-3,TRBJ1-2,NA,few,CASSQDTGRIYGYTF,TGCGCCAGCAGCCAAGATACCGGCAGAATCTATGGCTACACCTTC
TRBV19,TRBJ2-1,NA,NA,CASSTWRGTKASYNEQFF,TGTGCCAGTAGCACCTGGCGAGGGACGAAGGCCTCCTACAATGAGCAGTTCTTC
TRBV30,TRBJ2-5,TRBD1,NA,CAWTRPRRGQGETQYF,TGTGCCTGGACTCGACCCCGACGGGGACAGGGAGAGACCCAGTACTTC
TRBV7-2,TRBJ2-3,TRBD1,few,CASSLGGTVSTDTQYF,TGTGCCAGCAGCTTAGGTGGGACAGTGAGTACAGATACGCAGTATTTT
TRBV2,TRBJ2-5,TRBD1,NA,CASSDRGETQYF,TGTGCCAGCAGTGACAGGGGGGAGACCCAGTACTTC
TRBV7-2,TRBJ2-5,NA,NA,CASSLEGHGTQYF,TGTGCCAGCAGCTTAGAAGGGCATGGGACCCAGTACTTC
TRBV29-1,TRBJ2-5,TRBD2,NA,CSAGTSGKETQYF,TGCAGCGCCGGGACTAGCGGGAAAGAGACCCAGTACTTC
TRBV5-4,TRBJ2-3,NA,NA,CASSLAGGRTDTQYF,TGTGCCAGCAGCTTGGCCGGGGGCAGGACAGATACGCAGTATTTT
TRBV5-6,TRBJ1-1,NA,NA,CASSLMGMNTEAFF,TGTGCCAGCAGCTTAATGGGGATGAACACTGAAGCTTTCTTT
TRBV18,TRBJ1-6,TRBD1,NA,CASSRRQGTGNSPLHF,TGTGCCAGCTCACGCCGACAGGGGACGGGTAATTCACCCCTCCACTTT
TRBV30,TRBJ2-1,TRBD2,NA,CAWSVLAGSDNEQFF,TGTGCCTGGAGTGTGCTAGCGGGGTCCGACAATGAGCAGTTCTTC
TRBV4-2,TRBJ1-4,TRBD1,NA,CASSQRDRLLSNEKLFF,TGTGCCAGCAGCCAAAGGGACAGGCTGCTTTCTAATGAAAAACTGTTTTTT
TRBV29-1,TRBJ2-1,TRBD1,few,CSVWDREHNEQFF,TGCAGCGTTTGGGACAGGGAGCACAATGAGCAGTTCTTC
TRBV15,TRBJ2-3,NA,NA,CATLRWGAGTDTQYF,TGTGCCACCCTCCGATGGGGGGCAGGCACAGATACGCAGTATTTT
TRBV7-9,TRBJ2-1,TRBD2,NA,CASSRGLANNEQFF,TGTGCCAGCAGCCGAGGACTAGCCAACAATGAGCAGTTCTTC
TRBV6-6,TRBJ2-5,NA,NA,CASSIPGAQETQYF,TGTGCCAGCAGCATACCAGGGGCACAGGAGACCCAGTACTTC
TRBV19,TRBJ2-5,NA,many,CASSFALIQETQYF,TGTGCCAGTAGTTTCGCCCTGATCCAAGAGACCCAGTACTTC
TRBV6-6,TRBJ1-5,TRBD1,NA,CASSSWTGAGNQPQHF,TGTGCCAGCAGTTCCTGGACAGGGGCGGGCAATCAGCCCCAGCATTTT
TRBV5-1,TRBJ2-3,NA,NA,CASSLVPATDTQYF,TGCGCCAGCAGCTTGGTTCCTGCCACAGATACGCAGTATTTT
TRBV5-6,TRBJ1-6,TRBD1,NA,CASSRDRLNSPLHF,TGTGCCAGCAGTCGGGACAGGTTAAATTCACCCCTCCACTTT